The clone carrying this T cell receptor beta chain came up a few times. A single record per CDR3 protein comes from TCRdb applying MiXCR to the 5' RACE reads. The sample includes under 650,000 distinct CDR3 sequences, about 20% of them seen just once. This sample was included in a study of T-cell memory formation after mild COVID-19. Looked up from germline, CDR1 is SGHRS and CDR2 is YFSETQ. The CDR3 is made up of 14 amino acids. V gave up 6 bases and J gave up 4 bases; unmatched junction bases: 7. This TCR was sampled from an adult woman who had mild COVID-19 (a few samples of this study predate the infection). Cell type and time point are not known. The gene calls are TRBV5-1 and TRBJ2-1; 7 bases align to TRBD2. The material sequenced was PBMCs or a T cell subset sorted from them (not recorded which). The CDR3 here is CASNGGGSYNEQFF. DNA for the CDR3: TGCGCCAGCAATGGCGGGGGATCATACAATGAGCAGTTCTTC.